Each of the 23 T cell receptor beta chains below was sequenced from the same sample in a study of T cell responses to AZD1222 COVID-19 vaccine. The data were produced by immunoSEQ multiplex PCR, yet TCRdb's version contains in-frame clones alone and is incomplete. Among 90,000 to 120,000 clones listed, around 90% were seen once. The sample in question was peripheral blood, obtained 28 days after the second AZD1222 dose. Receptors were obtained from an adult who received the AZD1222 COVID-19 vaccine.

The chain links TRBV6-5 to TRBJ2-2; no firm D call. The CDR3 runs 14 residues. Trimming shortened V by 5 bases and J by 5 bases, and 12 bases separated the two germline ends. Germline loops: CDR1 MNHEY, CDR2 SVGAGI. CDR3 sequence reads: CASSQWDETGELFF. DNA of the CDR3: TGTGCCAGCAGTCAGTGGGATGAGACCGGGGAGCTGTTTTTT.

The V gene is TRBV12-3 or TRBV12-4, the J gene TRBJ2-1; 8 bases map to TRBD2. Losses at the gene ends were 6 bases for V and 6 bases for J; bases not matched to a gene: 4. The CDR3 is 13 residues long. This CDR3 reads CASSGTSFNEQFF. CDR3 in DNA: TGTGCCAGCAGCGGGACTAGTTTCAATGAGCAGTTCTTC.

This chain's CDR3 is CASSQDLQGAAQYF. The CDR3 DNA is TGTGCCAGCAGCCAAGATTTACAGGGGGCCGCGCAGTACTTC. The chain uses TRBV3-1 (or the pseudogene TRBV3-2) and TRBJ2-7, with 9 bases lining up with TRBD1. The CDR3 runs 14 residues. Germline CDR1 and CDR2: LGHDT and YNNKEL (reference sequence). Trimming at V came to 0 bases and at J to 9 bases, leaving 6 bases not matched to a gene.

This clone was observed a handful of times. V is TRBV24-1 and J is TRBJ1-4; 9 nucleotides align to TRBD1. This CDR3 region has 15 residues. V shed 7 bases and J 1 base; nucleotides not matched to a gene: 3. From germline, CDR1 is KGHDR and CDR2 SFDVKD. Here the CDR3 reads CATSPGQGTNEKLFF. In DNA, the CDR3 is TGTGCCACCAGCCCGGGACAGGGAACTAATGAAAAACTGTTTTTT.

The chain is built from TRBV5-6 and TRBJ1-6; no reliable D call. The CDR3 is made up of 13 amino acids. Trimming pared 4 bases from V and 9 bases from J, leaving 11 bases between. CDR1 is SGHDT, CDR2 YYEEEE, per germline. The CDR3 sequence: CASSPLGSSPLHF. Written as DNA, the CDR3 is TGTGCCAGCAGCCCTCTTGGAAGTTCACCCCTCCACTTT.

This CDR3 is CASSLSREVTDTQYF. CDR3 nucleotide sequence: TGTGCCAGCAGCTTATCTAGGGAGGTCACAGATACGCAGTATTTT. The gene calls are TRBV7-9 and TRBJ2-3; D perhaps matches TRBD2 (6 bases). Trimming shortened V by 2 bases and J by 2 bases, and 11 bases separated the two germline ends. The CDR3 has 15 amino acids. Per germline, CDR1 SEHNR and CDR2 FQNEAQ (reference sequence).

The V call is TRBV29-1, the J call TRBJ2-7; D is ambiguous. The V and J ends lost 4 bases and 5 bases respectively, with 6 bases between them. The length of the CDR3 is 10 residues. Germline V lookup: CDR1 SQVTM, CDR2 ANQGSEA. CDR3 coding DNA: TGCAGCGTTGCTGTAGACGAGCAGTACTTC. This sequence encodes CSVAVDEQYF.

This rearrangement joins TRBV5-4 to TRBJ2-7; 12 bases are a match to TRBD2. The CDR3 sequence is 15 residues long. Trimming at V came to 3 bases and at J to 2 bases, leaving 3 bases not matched to a gene. Germline V gene lookup returns CDR1 SGHNT and CDR2 YYREEE (reference sequence). CDR3: CASSSLAGGTYEQYF. CDR3 nucleotide sequence: TGTGCCAGCAGCTCCCTAGCGGGGGGGACCTACGAGCAGTACTTC.

V gene TRBV6-2 or TRBV6-3 combines with J gene TRBJ2-7; maybe TRBD1 (6 bases). Trimming left V 5 bases short and J 3 bases short, with 14 bases between. The CDR3 sequence is 14 residues long. Per germline, CDR1 MNHEY and CDR2 SVGEGT. The CDR3 loop reads CASSPGTQVYEQYF. CDR3 coding DNA: TGTGCCAGCAGTCCCGGGACACAGGTCTACGAGCAGTACTTC.

The V gene is TRBV4-1, the J gene TRBJ2-7; D could derive from TRBD1 or TRBD2 (6 bases each). The CDR3 extends over 17 amino acids. Germline V gives CDR1 MGHRA, CDR2 YSYEKL. V lost 3 bases and J lost 3, with 21 bases in between. Written as DNA, the CDR3 is TGCGCCAGCAGCCAGGGGGGCCTCCGGGACACCAACTACGAGCAGTACTTC. Protein: CASSQGGLRDTNYEQYF.

The CDR3 sequence: CASSLMRTTTDTQYF. The CDR3 DNA reads TGTGCCAGCAGCCTAATGCGGACTACGACAGATACGCAGTATTTT. The chain recombines TRBV7-8 with TRBJ2-3; D may be TRBD2 (6 bases). The CDR3 runs to 15 residues. The germline V and J ends were trimmed by 5 bases and 3 bases, with 15 bases remaining between them. Per the germline V gene, CDR1 is SGHVS and CDR2 is FQNEAQ. Full variable domain (rest looked up from reference TRBV7-8 and TRBJ2-3): GAGVSQSPRYKVAKRGQDVALRCDPISGHVSLFWYQQALGQGPEFLTYFQNEAQLDKSGLPSDRFFAERPEGSVSTLKIQRTQQEDSAVYLCASSLMRTTTDTQYFGPGTRLTVL.

V is TRBV29-1 and J is TRBJ2-7, with 9 bases identical to TRBD1. This CDR3 is 11 amino acids long. J gave up 5 bases and V 7 bases, and 3 bases lay outside the gene matches. Germline V gene sequence: CDR1 SQVTM, CDR2 ANQGSEA. CDR3 coding DNA: TGCAGCGGTACAGGGGGCAACGAGCAGTACTTC. Its protein product is CSGTGGNEQYF.

The chain links TRBV5-5 to TRBJ2-3; D may correspond to TRBD1 or TRBD2 (5 bases each). Germline CDR1 and CDR2: SGHKS and YYEKEE (reference sequence). Deletions cut 4 bases from V and 4 bases from J, with 10 bases between. This CDR3 is built from 13 residues. The CDR3, as DNA: TGTGCCAGCAGCAACGAGGGGTCAGATACGCAGTATTTT. It yields the protein CASSNEGSDTQYF.

This clone was picked up a small number of times. The chain carries TRBV6-5 and TRBJ1-3; D uncertain. There are 15 residues in the CDR3. V lost 6 bases to trimming and J lost 2 bases, with 14 bases between them. The germline V gene encodes CDR1 MNHEY and CDR2 SVGAGI. The CDR3 DNA is TGTGCCAGCAGCCCCGGAGCGAACCCTGGAAACACCATATATTTT. Translated: CASSPGANPGNTIYF.

This sequence joins TRBV7-9 and TRBJ2-1; D is unclear. There are 13 residues in the CDR3. Trimming took off 5 bases at V and 6 bases at J, with 11 bases between the two ends. Germline CDR1 is SEHNR and CDR2 is FQNEAQ (reference sequence). The chain's CDR3 is CASSAGRVNEQFF. The CDR3 region has the DNA TGTGCCAGCAGCGCAGGACGGGTCAATGAGCAGTTCTTC. Supplemented by reference TRBV7-9 and TRBJ2-1, the full variable domain reads DTGVSQNPRHKITKRGQNVTFRCDPISEHNRLYWYRQTLGQGPEFLTYFQNEAQLEKSRLLSDRFSAERPKGSFSTLEIQRTEQGDSAMYLCASSAGRVNEQFFGPGTRLTVL.

The chain couples TRBV6-2 or TRBV6-3 to TRBJ1-1; 7 bases are a match to TRBD1. The length of the CDR3 is 15 residues. CDR1 and CDR2 (germline): MNHEY, SVGEGT. Trimming cost V 5 bases and J 0 bases; bases outside gene matches: 6. The CDR3 region is CASSILTGMNTEAFF. Here the CDR3 DNA reads TGTGCCAGCAGTATCCTGACAGGGATGAACACTGAAGCTTTCTTT.

This clone came up once. This sequence joins TRBV6-5 and TRBJ1-1; 8 bases are a match to TRBD1. Trimming removed 6 bases from V and 4 bases from J; junction bases left unmatched: 10. The CDR3 covers 15 residues. Germline-derived CDR1 and CDR2 are MNHEY and SVGAGI. CDR3 in amino acids: CASRSDRAKVTEAFF. CDR3 in DNA: TGTGCCAGCAGGTCGGACAGGGCCAAGGTCACTGAAGCTTTCTTT.

The chain carries TRBV30 and TRBJ2-2; D unresolved. The ends were cut back, 2 bases at V and 2 bases at J, with 15 bases in the middle. The CDR3 contains 16 residues. Looked up from germline, CDR1 is GTSNPN and CDR2 is SVGIG (reference sequence). CDR3 amino acids: CAWSSPQVINTGELFF. The CDR3 bases are TGTGCCTGGAGTTCCCCCCAGGTTATTAACACCGGGGAGCTGTTTTTT.

The chain carries TRBV28 and TRBJ2-5, with no clear D. CDR1 is MDHEN, CDR2 SYDVKM, per germline. Trimming took off 6 bases at V and 4 bases at J, with 3 bases between the two ends. This CDR3 spans 10 amino acids. CDR3: CASRGETQYF. The CDR3 DNA reads as TGTGCCAGCAGGGGAGAGACCCAGTACTTC.

The rearrangement links TRBV7-2 to TRBJ2-7; TRBD2 is a possible D gene (5 bases). The germline CDR1 and CDR2 sequences are SGHTA and FQGNSA. The V and J ends lost 5 bases and 2 bases respectively, with 16 bases between them. The CDR3 consists of 15 residues. The chain's CDR3 is CASSLNGEFTYEQYF. CDR3 nucleotides: TGTGCCAGCAGCCTAAATGGGGAGTTCACCTACGAGCAGTACTTC.

The sample holds a few counts of this clone. The chain recombines TRBV7-6 with TRBJ1-5; a weak D match, TRBD1 (5 bases). This CDR3 is 18 amino acids long. V was trimmed by 0 bases and J by 0 bases, leaving 15 bases between them. CDR1 is SGHVS and CDR2 is FNYEAQ in the germline V gene. CDR3 in amino acids: CASSLAEWGLYSNQPQHF. The CDR3 DNA is TGTGCCAGCAGCTTAGCCGAATGGGGCCTTTATAGCAATCAGCCCCAGCATTTT. The complete variable domain, with remaining parts taken from reference TRBV7-6 and TRBJ1-5, reads GAGVSQSPRYKVTKRGQDVALRCDPISGHVSLYWYRQALGQGPEFLTYFNYEAQQDKSGLPNDRFSAERPEGSISTLTIQRTEQRDSAMYRCASSLAEWGLYSNQPQHFGDGTRLSIL.

The CDR3 DNA reads as TGTGCCAGCAGCTTAGCGGGGCAGGGAAATCAGCCCCAGCATTTT. Translating it yields CASSLAGQGNQPQHF. The J gene is TRBJ1-5, the V gene TRBV7-8, with D possibly TRBD1 on 5 matching bases. Germline V gene lookup returns CDR1 SGHVS and CDR2 FQNEAQ. Trimming cost V 0 bases and J 4 bases, with 10 bases left between them. CDR3 size: 15 residues.

This rearrangement joins TRBV23-1 to TRBJ1-3; 7 positions agree with TRBD1. TRBV23-1 is annotated as an ORF whose role is uncertain. V lost 2 bases to trimming and J lost 4 bases; unmatched junction nucleotides: 8. The CDR3 length is 16 residues. CDR3 amino acids: CASSQKTTGVGNTIYF. The DNA for the CDR3 is TGCGCCAGCAGTCAAAAGACCACAGGGGTCGGAAACACCATATATTTT.